This TCR beta chain was sequenced for a study of blood T cell repertoires in COVID-19. The assay was immunoSEQ multiplex PCR, and TCRdb's table has in-frame clones only and misses some. The sample holds fewer than 150,000 clones, more than 80% seen once. Living in 24 US areas, the participants were between roughly 18 and 95 years of age. The CDR3 has 16 residues. CDR1 SEHNR and CDR2 FQNEAQ come from the germline V gene (reference sequence). The V segment lost 4 bases and the J segment 1 base; nucleotides outside the gene matches: 8. This receptor was identified in a woman in her late teens or twenties who had been exposed to COVID-19. Sequenced material: PBMCs or T cells enriched from blood (not recorded which). The chain joins TRBV7-9 to TRBJ1-1; 8 nucleotides agree with TRBD1. The CDR3 bases are TGTGCCAGCAGCTCACGGGTCGACAGGGGGAACACTGAAGCTTTCTTT. It yields the protein CASSSRVDRGNTEAFF.